This record looks at one T cell receptor beta chain sequence and its context. The antigen remains unidentified. A sample-barcoded 5' primer and a J-beta primer mix were used in a second PCR of roughly 7 to 12 cycles. There were at least 2.5 million CDR3-containing paired-end reads obtained from each sample. TCRdb re-called the 5' RACE reads with MiXCR, one entry per CDR3 protein. The table records about 650,000 distinct CDR3 sequences, about 51% of them present only once. These data belong to a study of blood T cells in healthy people across ages. Study-wide results and caveats: Donor CMV status was unknown, possibly confounding expanded clonotype changes. Without sorted subsets, naive and antigen-experienced compartments could not be conclusively compared.

Isolated PBMCs totaled at least 7 million in each sample. The CDR3 covers 13 residues. The trim removed 3 bases at V and 6 bases at J, leaving 4 bases unmatched. Germline CDR1 is SGHRS and CDR2 is YFSETQ. The receptor was isolated from a woman older than 75 in good health. What was sequenced was blood. The chain recombines TRBV5-1 with TRBJ1-2, with 8 nucleotides matching TRBD1. CDR3 in DNA: TGCGCCAGCAGCTGGACAGGGTATAATGGCTACACCTTC. Its translation: CASSWTGYNGYTF.